The present entry profiles one T cell receptor beta chain with its context. The data were taken from a study of blood T cell repertoires in COVID-19. About the study: Sites in the United States, Italy and Spain provided acute and convalescent COVID-19 samples.

Authors' data handling: Nucleated cell number was recorded as an estimate derived from reference gene primer amplification. Only in-frame clones appear in the TCRdb table, and some are missing; sequencing was by immunoSEQ multiplex PCR. For V, J and clone size, that table is used; D and trimming come from the DNA. The table records some 70,000 clones, 90% of them present only once. Looked up from germline, CDR1 is SGHTS and CDR2 is YDEGEE. The junction had 4 bases not matched to a gene; V was cut back by 0 bases and J by 8 bases. There are 14 residues in the CDR3. Sequenced input: peripheral blood. The TCR comes from a man aged 45 to 65 with acute or convalescent COVID-19. This chain connects TRBV5-8 to TRBJ1-4, with 7 nucleotides matching TRBD1. The CDR3 loop reads CASSLEGAREKLFF. The CDR3 DNA reads as TGTGCCAGCAGCTTGGAGGGGGCCAGGGAAAAACTGTTTTTT.